The 9 T cell receptor beta chains in this list originate from one sample, sequenced in a study of CD8 T cells in cerebrospinal fluid in Alzheimer's disease. TCRdb reanalyzed the 10x single-cell sequencing reads, giving one entry per CDR3 protein sequence and no DNA. The sample table includes 1,200 or so distinct CDR3 sequences. The sequenced sample consisted of cerebrospinal fluid. The source of these receptors is a human donor in good health.

Frequency places this clonotype as medium-sized. The V call is TRBV5-1, the J call TRBJ2-1; TCRdb names TRBD1, which stays unverified in the absence of DNA. This CDR3 contains 15 residues. The germline gives CDR1 SGHRS, CDR2 YFSETQ. The CDR3 reads CASSLVPFAGNEQFF. The full variable domain, completed using reference TRBV5-1 and TRBJ2-1, is KAGVTQTPRYLIKTRGQQVTLSCSPISGHRSVSWYQQTPGQGLQFLFEYFSETQRNKGNFPGRFSGRQFSNSRSEMNVSTLELGDSALYLCASSLVPFAGNEQFFGPGTRLTVL.

This clonotype ranks as medium-sized in terms of frequency. The gene calls are TRBV6-6 and TRBJ1-3; the D call from TCRdb, TRBD1, cannot be confirmed without DNA. Per germline, CDR1 MNHNY and CDR2 SVGAGI (reference sequence). The CDR3 contains 18 residues. CDR3 region: CASSHRVLLPFSGNTIYF.

This clonotype is classed as medium-sized by frequency. The chain employs TRBV5-1 and TRBJ2-7; TCRdb designates TRBD1, a call that cannot be tested without DNA. The length of the CDR3 is 16 residues. Looked up from germline, CDR1 is SGHRS and CDR2 is YFSETQ. The CDR3 is CASSLDSGTVSYEQYF.

CDR3 region: CASSLGGLNTGELFF. The genes are TRBV5-4 and TRBJ2-2; TCRdb proposes TRBD2, but this gene call is untestable without DNA. The CDR3 is 15 residues long. Germline lookup yields CDR1 SGHNT and CDR2 YYREEE (reference sequence).

According to its frequency, this clonotype is medium-sized. The rearrangement joins TRBV5-1 to TRBJ1-3. This CDR3 is 15 amino acids long. The germline V gene encodes CDR1 SGHRS and CDR2 YFSETQ. CDR3 amino acids: CASNPTPSSGNTIYF.

This clonotype is called medium-sized based on its frequency. The chain employs TRBV5-1 and TRBJ2-3. The CDR3 extends over 11 amino acids. Per the germline V gene, CDR1 is SGHRS and CDR2 is YFSETQ. The CDR3 sequence: CASRSTDTQYF.

This clonotype is large by frequency. The chain couples TRBV7-9 to TRBJ2-5. Germline V gene sequence: CDR1 SEHNR, CDR2 FQNEAQ (reference sequence). This CDR3 has 13 residues. This CDR3 reads CASSHGNRETQYF.

This clonotype is classed as large by frequency. This chain uses TRBV6-2 or TRBV6-3 with TRBJ1-2; the D call of TRBD1 rests on TCRdb alone, since no DNA is present to check it. The CDR3 runs to 14 residues. Per germline, CDR1 MNHEY and CDR2 SVGEGT. CDR3 residues: CASSRPGHIHGYTF.

Considering frequency, this clonotype is large (0.1 to 1%). The chain carries TRBV7-2 and TRBJ2-5. The CDR3 is made up of 12 amino acids. CDR1 and CDR2 from the germline V gene are SGHTA and FQGNSA. The CDR3 sequence is CASSSYQETQYF. Filled out from reference TRBV7-2 and TRBJ2-5, the complete variable domain reads GAGVSQSPSNKVTEKGKDVELRCDPISGHTALYWYRQSLGQGLEFLIYFQGNSAPDKSGLPSDRFSAERTGGSVSTLTIQRTQQEDSAVYLCASSSYQETQYFGPGTRLLVL.